The sequence of this T cell receptor (beta chain) was determined in a study of vaccination and CD4 T cells after COVID-19. The overall study: Once diagnosed, patients had post-COVID samples drawn a median about 110 days later (range 35 to 161). Overlapping peptides covering the spike proteins of SARS-CoV-2, HCoV-NL63, HCoV-OC43 and HCoV-229E were added to stimulate cells. Each of the control cultures got a CEFX pool, an HIV-1 Nef pool, or no peptide.

The CDR3 is made up of 13 amino acids. V was cut by 6 bases and J by 5 bases, with 12 bases left in between. Germline V gene lookup returns CDR1 SEHNR and CDR2 FQNEAQ (reference sequence). The assay that was used to sequence DNA from cultured CD4+ T cells was the Oncomine TCR Beta short-read assay. TCRdb passed the PCR reads through MiXCR, listing each CDR3 protein once. The sample has around 17,000 distinct CDR3 sequences; about 32% are singletons. Treatment here: roughly 10-day PBMC culture with coronavirus spike peptide pools or control peptides (ViraFEST assay). The ViraFEST method relied on peptide pools to expand antigen-specific T cells, followed by TCR sequencing. This clonotype was seen a handful of times. Its target is unknown.

The origin of this receptor is a human donor with COVID-19. The chain carries TRBV7-9 and TRBJ2-3; TRBD1 is a possible D gene (5 bases). The specimen was cultured CD4+ T cells from blood. CDR3 sequence: CASSYTDRDTQYF. The CDR3 DNA reads TGTGCCAGCAGTTATACCGACAGAGATACGCAGTATTTT.